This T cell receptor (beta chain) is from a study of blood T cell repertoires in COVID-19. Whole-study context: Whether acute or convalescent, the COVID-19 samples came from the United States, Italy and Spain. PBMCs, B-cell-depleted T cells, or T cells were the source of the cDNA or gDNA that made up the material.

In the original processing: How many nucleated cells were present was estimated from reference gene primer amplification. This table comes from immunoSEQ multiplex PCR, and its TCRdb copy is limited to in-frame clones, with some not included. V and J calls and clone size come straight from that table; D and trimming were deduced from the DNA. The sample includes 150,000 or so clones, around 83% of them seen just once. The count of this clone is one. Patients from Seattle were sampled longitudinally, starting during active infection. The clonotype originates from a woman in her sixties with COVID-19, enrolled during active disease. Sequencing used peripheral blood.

The CDR3 spells CATLISRSTIYF. DNA of the CDR3: TGTGCCACTTTGATCTCGAGGTCCACCATATATTTT. The chain employs TRBV12-3 or TRBV12-4 and TRBJ1-3; no definite D call. Trimming took 10 bases from V and 9 from J, leaving 16 bases between them. This CDR3 is 12 amino acids long.